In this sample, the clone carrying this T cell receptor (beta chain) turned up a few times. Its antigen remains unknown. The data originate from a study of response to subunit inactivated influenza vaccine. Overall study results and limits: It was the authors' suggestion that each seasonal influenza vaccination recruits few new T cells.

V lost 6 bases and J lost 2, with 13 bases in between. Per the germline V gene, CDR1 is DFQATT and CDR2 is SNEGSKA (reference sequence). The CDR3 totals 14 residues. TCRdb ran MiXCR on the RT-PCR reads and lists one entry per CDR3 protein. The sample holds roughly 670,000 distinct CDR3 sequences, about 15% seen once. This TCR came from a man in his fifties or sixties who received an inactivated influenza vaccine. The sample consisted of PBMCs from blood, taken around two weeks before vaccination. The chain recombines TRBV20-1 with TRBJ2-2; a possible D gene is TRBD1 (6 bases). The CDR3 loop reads CSAKPRGNTGELFF. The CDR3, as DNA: TGCAGTGCCAAGCCCAGGGGTAACACCGGGGAGCTGTTTTTT.